This T cell receptor beta chain was sequenced in a study of blood T cell repertoires in COVID-19. Germline loops: CDR1 MNHEY, CDR2 SMNVEV (reference sequence). There are 15 residues in the CDR3. Trimming took off 3 bases at V and 3 bases at J, with 12 bases between the two ends. In the original processing: It was from reference gene primer amplification that nucleated cell counts were estimated. Sequencing used immunoSEQ multiplex PCR; TCRdb keeps in-frame clones, though not all of them. The DNA was the basis for D and trimming; V, J and clone size are from that table. Of some 200,000 clones in the sample, 87% were seen once.

The sample comprised PBMCs or T cells enriched from blood (not recorded which). The chain uses TRBV27 and TRBJ1-5; D is unresolved. This receptor was identified in a young man with acute COVID-19. The CDR3 DNA reads as TGTGCCAGCAGTTTTCTCGGCAGGATCAATCAGCCCCAGCATTTT. Its protein is CASSFLGRINQPQHF.